This passage covers 12 T cell receptor beta chains from one sample sequenced in a study of Ad26.COV2.S vaccination and SARS-CoV-2 variants. Profiled with immunoSEQ multiplex PCR; TCRdb holds only in-frame clones, not every one. The sample holds about 94,000 clones; more than 70% are singletons and the top ten take roughly 15%. The specimen comprised peripheral blood, sampled after recovery from COVID-19. The receptors here all came from a human donor who had recovered from COVID-19.

The chain joins TRBV5-4 to TRBJ2-7; D uncertain. Germline CDR1 and CDR2: SGHNT and YYREEE (reference sequence). CDR3 length equals 13 residues. V was shortened by 4 bases and J by 3 bases, with 11 bases between the two germline ends. CDR3 region: CASSAVWGYEQYF. The CDR3, as DNA: TGTGCCAGCAGCGCTGTTTGGGGCTACGAGCAGTACTTC.

The table lists this clone with a few counts. The chain links TRBV19 to TRBJ2-7; D is uncertain. CDR3 length: 17 amino acids. CDR1 and CDR2 from the germline V gene are LNHDA and SQIVND (reference sequence). Between the trimmed V and J ends, which lost 4 bases and 3 bases, there was a span of 22 bases. The CDR3 DNA reads as TGTGCCAGTAGTAAAAAGAGAGTGGGAATTTTATTCTACGAGCAGTACTTC. It specifies CASSKKRVGILFYEQYF.

The rearrangement uses TRBV5-6 and TRBJ2-7, with TRBD1 matching over 10 bases. The germline CDR1 and CDR2 sequences are SGHDT and YYEEEE. V lost 4 bases, J lost 3 bases, and 10 bases stayed unmatched. The length of the CDR3 is 16 residues. The CDR3 nucleotides are TGTGCCAGCAGCCCCACCCGGACAGGGGGGAACTACGAGCAGTACTTC. Its translation: CASSPTRTGGNYEQYF.

This chain connects TRBV28 to TRBJ1-2, with TRBD1 identical over 7 bases. CDR1 and CDR2 from the germline V gene are MDHEN and SYDVKM. This CDR3 is built from 14 residues. V lost 3 bases and J lost 8; bases outside the gene matches: 9. In DNA form, the CDR3 reads TGTGCCAGCAGTTTGGGGGACAGCGCATGGGGCTACACCTTC. This translates into CASSLGDSAWGYTF.

The J gene is TRBJ1-6, the V gene TRBV2, with unresolved D. The CDR3 is 14 residues long. Germline loops: CDR1 SNHLY, CDR2 FYNNEI. Deletions cut 6 bases from V and 5 bases from J, with 11 bases between. CDR3 bases: TGTGCCAGCAGCACGGACGGGCATAATTCACCCCTCCACTTT. It codes for CASSTDGHNSPLHF.

This chain uses TRBV28 with TRBJ2-7; 11 nucleotides agree with TRBD2. Looked up from germline, CDR1 is MDHEN and CDR2 is SYDVKM. After removal of 4 bases from V and 5 bases from J, the junction contained 4 bases not matched to a gene. The length of the CDR3 is 14 residues. The CDR3 DNA reads as TGTGCCAGCAGTTCTAGCGGGAGGAGGCACGAGCAGTACTTC. The encoded protein is CASSSSGRRHEQYF.

This clone was observed a single time. The chain links TRBV27 to TRBJ1-2; 10 bases map to TRBD1. Per germline, CDR1 MNHEY and CDR2 SMNVEV (reference sequence). The CDR3 covers 16 residues. Trimming cost V 5 bases and J 0 bases; bases outside gene matches: 6. The CDR3 sequence: CASSQLGTGANYGYTF. Here the CDR3 DNA reads TGTGCCAGCAGTCAGCTGGGGACAGGGGCTAACTATGGCTACACCTTC.

The chain couples TRBV27 to TRBJ2-7; TRBD1 or TRBD2 may be the D gene (5 bases each). Trimming took 9 bases from V and 3 from J, leaving 27 bases between them. Germline CDR1 is MNHEY and CDR2 is SMNVEV (reference sequence). The CDR3 loop spans 17 amino acids. The CDR3 loop reads CASFGVGAAQPGYEQYF. CDR3 bases: TGTGCCAGTTTCGGGGTAGGGGCGGCGCAACCGGGCTACGAGCAGTACTTC.

This clone appeared a single time. The gene calls are TRBV11-3 and TRBJ1-1; TRBD1 is a possible D gene (6 bases). Trimming stripped 2 bases from V and 3 bases from J, with 13 bases between. The CDR3 extends over 15 amino acids. The germline CDR1 and CDR2 sequences are SGHNT and YENEEA. The CDR3 DNA reads as TGTGCCAGCAGCTTATGGGGGGCTATGGACACTGAAGCTTTCTTT. Protein product: CASSLWGAMDTEAFF.

Only a few counts were recorded for this clone. CDR3 region: CSASSGLGGEQPQHF. The CDR3 coding sequence is TGCAGTGCTAGTTCGGGCCTGGGCGGGGAGCAGCCCCAGCATTTT. The chain joins TRBV20-1 to TRBJ1-5; D is ambiguous. CDR3 length equals 15 residues. Deletions cut 3 bases from V and 7 bases from J, with 19 bases between. Germline V gives CDR1 DFQATT, CDR2 SNEGSKA (reference sequence).

This sequence joins TRBV18 and TRBJ2-2; D is uncertain. V was trimmed by 2 bases and J by 4 bases, leaving 8 bases between them. Germline assignment: CDR1 KGHSH and CDR2 LQKENI. This CDR3 contains 14 residues. The CDR3 protein is CASSPGPSTGELFF. CDR3 coding DNA: TGTGCCAGCTCACCAGGGCCAAGCACCGGGGAGCTGTTTTTT. Drawing the rest from reference TRBV18 and TRBJ2-2, the complete variable domain is NAGVMQNPRHLVRRRGQEARLRCSPMKGHSHVYWYRQLPEEGLKFMVYLQKENIIDESGMPKERFSAEFPKEGPSILRIQQVVRGDSAAYFCASSPGPSTGELFFGEGSRLTVL.

The J gene is TRBJ2-7, the V gene TRBV23-1; 7 bases are a match to TRBD1. TRBV23-1 is reported as an ORF; its role is uncertain. The CDR3 runs to 15 residues. The ends lost 4 bases at V and 0 bases at J; junction bases unmatched: 6. For the CDR3, the DNA is TGCGCCAGCAGTCGCCCAGAGGGGGCCTCCTACGAGCAGTACTTC. This gives the protein CASSRPEGASYEQYF.